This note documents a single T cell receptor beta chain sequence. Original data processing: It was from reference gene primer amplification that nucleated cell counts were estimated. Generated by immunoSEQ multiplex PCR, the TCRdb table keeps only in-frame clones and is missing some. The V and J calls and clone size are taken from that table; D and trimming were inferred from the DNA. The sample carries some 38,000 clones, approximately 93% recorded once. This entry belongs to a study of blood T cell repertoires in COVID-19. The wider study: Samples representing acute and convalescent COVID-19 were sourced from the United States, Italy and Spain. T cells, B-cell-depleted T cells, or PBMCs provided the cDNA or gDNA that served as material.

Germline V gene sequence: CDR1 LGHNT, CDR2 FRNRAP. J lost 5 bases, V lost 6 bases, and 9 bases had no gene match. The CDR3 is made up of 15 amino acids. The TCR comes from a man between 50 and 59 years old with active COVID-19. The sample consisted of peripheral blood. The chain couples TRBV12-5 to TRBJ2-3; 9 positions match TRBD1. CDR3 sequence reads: CASGRNRGQGDTQYF. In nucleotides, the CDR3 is TGTGCTAGTGGACGAAACAGGGGGCAAGGAGATACGCAGTATTTT.